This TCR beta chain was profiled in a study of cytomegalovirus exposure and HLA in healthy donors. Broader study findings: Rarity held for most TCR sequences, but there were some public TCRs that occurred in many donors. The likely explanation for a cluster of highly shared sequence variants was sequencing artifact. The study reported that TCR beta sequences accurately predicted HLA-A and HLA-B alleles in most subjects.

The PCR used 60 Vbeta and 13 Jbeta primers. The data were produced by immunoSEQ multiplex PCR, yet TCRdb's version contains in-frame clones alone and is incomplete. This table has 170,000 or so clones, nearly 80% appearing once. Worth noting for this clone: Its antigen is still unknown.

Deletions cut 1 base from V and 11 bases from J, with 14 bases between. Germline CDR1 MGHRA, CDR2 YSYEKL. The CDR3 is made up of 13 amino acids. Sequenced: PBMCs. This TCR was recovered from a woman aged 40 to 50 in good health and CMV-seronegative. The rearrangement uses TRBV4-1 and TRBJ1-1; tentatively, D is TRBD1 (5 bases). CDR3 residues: CASSQGPRVRAFF. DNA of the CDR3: TGCGCCAGCAGCCAAGGACCCAGGGTGAGGGCTTTCTTT.